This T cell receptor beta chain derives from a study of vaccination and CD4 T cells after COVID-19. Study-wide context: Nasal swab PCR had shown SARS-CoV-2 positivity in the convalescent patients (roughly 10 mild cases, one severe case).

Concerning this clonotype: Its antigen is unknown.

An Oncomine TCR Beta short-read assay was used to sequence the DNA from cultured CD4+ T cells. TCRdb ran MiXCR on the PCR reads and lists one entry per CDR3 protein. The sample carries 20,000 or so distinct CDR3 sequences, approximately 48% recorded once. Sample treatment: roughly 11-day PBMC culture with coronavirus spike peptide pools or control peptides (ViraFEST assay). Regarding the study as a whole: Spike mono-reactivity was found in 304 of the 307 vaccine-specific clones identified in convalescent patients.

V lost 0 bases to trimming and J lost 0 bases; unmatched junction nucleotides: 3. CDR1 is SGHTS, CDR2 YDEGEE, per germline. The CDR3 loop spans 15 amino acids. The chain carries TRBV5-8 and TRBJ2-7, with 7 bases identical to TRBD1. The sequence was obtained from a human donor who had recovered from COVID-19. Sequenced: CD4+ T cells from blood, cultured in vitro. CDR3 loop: CASSLGGQSSYEQYF. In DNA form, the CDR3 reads TGTGCCAGCAGCTTGGGGGGACAGTCCTCCTACGAGCAGTACTTC.